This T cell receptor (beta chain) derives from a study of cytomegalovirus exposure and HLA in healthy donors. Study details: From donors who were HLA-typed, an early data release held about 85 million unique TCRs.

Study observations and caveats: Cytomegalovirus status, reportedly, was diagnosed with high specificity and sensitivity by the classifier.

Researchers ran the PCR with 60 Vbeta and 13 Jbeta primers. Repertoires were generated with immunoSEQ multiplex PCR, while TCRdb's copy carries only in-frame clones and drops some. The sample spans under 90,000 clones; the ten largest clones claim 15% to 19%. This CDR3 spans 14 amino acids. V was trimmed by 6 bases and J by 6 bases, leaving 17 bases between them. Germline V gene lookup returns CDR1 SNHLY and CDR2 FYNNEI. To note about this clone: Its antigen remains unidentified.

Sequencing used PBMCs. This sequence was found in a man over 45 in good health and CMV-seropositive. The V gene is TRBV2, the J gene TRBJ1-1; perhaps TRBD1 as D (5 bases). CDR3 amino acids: CASRDDGGTAEAFF. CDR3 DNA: TGTGCCAGCAGAGACGATGGGGGGACGGCTGAAGCTTTCTTT.